What follows are 14 T cell receptor beta chains derived from one specimen sequenced in a study of T cell changes during pregnancy in multiple sclerosis. The method was immunoSEQ multiplex PCR; TCRdb's version includes in-frame clones alone and lacks a portion of them. The sample shows about 87,000 clones, 90% to 95% of them seen only once. The sequenced sample was peripheral blood, obtained in the third trimester of pregnancy. The receptor set was obtained from a female donor in good health, enrolled as a control in a pregnancy study.

The chain carries TRBV5-1 and TRBJ2-2; 8 positions agree with TRBD2. The CDR3 sequence is 15 residues long. Looked up from germline, CDR1 is SGHRS and CDR2 is YFSETQ. With 2 bases clipped from V and 8 bases from J, the junction kept 8 bases outside the gene matches. Here the CDR3 DNA reads TGCGCCAGCAGCTTTTCCAGCGGGGGATCTGGGGAGCTGTTTTTT. Translated: CASSFSSGGSGELFF.

The rearrangement joins TRBV13 to TRBJ2-1; 8 bases agree with TRBD2. Germline CDR1 and CDR2: PRHDT and FYEKMQ (reference sequence). V lost 5 bases, J lost 3 bases, and 9 bases stayed unmatched. The CDR3 runs to 16 residues. The CDR3 DNA reads TGTGCCAGCAGCAGCCGGGTCGGGACTAGCTACAATGAGCAGTTCTTC. Encoded protein: CASSSRVGTSYNEQFF.

V gene TRBV28 combines with J gene TRBJ2-7, with 7 bases matching TRBD2. Per germline, CDR1 MDHEN and CDR2 SYDVKM. After removal of 2 bases from V and 3 bases from J, the junction contained 4 bases not matched to a gene. There are 14 residues in the CDR3. The CDR3 DNA follows: TGTGCCAGCAGTTTACTAGCGGCTCACTACGAGCAGTACTTC. It yields the protein CASSLLAAHYEQYF.

The rearrangement joins TRBV28 to TRBJ2-7; 7 nucleotides line up with TRBD1. CDR3 length: 14 amino acids. Looked up from germline, CDR1 is MDHEN and CDR2 is SYDVKM. Trimming at V came to 5 bases and at J to 0 bases, leaving 4 bases not matched to a gene. CDR3 in amino acids: CASSTGTVSYEQYF. The CDR3 nucleotides are TGTGCCAGCAGTACCGGGACAGTCTCCTACGAGCAGTACTTC. Together with reference TRBV28 and TRBJ2-7, the CDR3 gives the full variable domain: DVKVTQSSRYLVKRTGEKVFLECVQDMDHENMFWYRQDPGLGLRLIYFSYDVKMKEKGDIPEGYSVSREKKERFSLILESASTNQTSMYLCASSTGTVSYEQYFGPGTRLTVT.

This chain uses TRBV28 with TRBJ2-1, with 16 bases matching TRBD2. Trimming cost V 4 bases and J 7 bases; bases outside gene matches: 1. This CDR3 is 15 amino acids long. CDR1 is MDHEN and CDR2 is SYDVKM in the germline V gene. CDR3 sequence reads: CASSWGLAGGNEQFF. The DNA of the CDR3 is TGTGCCAGCAGTTGGGGACTAGCGGGAGGGAATGAGCAGTTCTTC.

This sequence joins TRBV28 and TRBJ2-7; tentative D call: TRBD1 (5 bases). The CDR3 has 14 residues. Germline lookup yields CDR1 MDHEN and CDR2 SYDVKM. V lost 8 bases and J 2 bases, leaving 16 bases between the germline ends. CDR3 DNA sequence: TGTGCCAGCGGAGACGACAGAACAACCTACGAGCAGTACTTC. Encoded protein: CASGDDRTTYEQYF. Using reference TRBV28 and TRBJ2-7 for the parts outside the CDR3, the full variable domain is DVKVTQSSRYLVKRTGEKVFLECVQDMDHENMFWYRQDPGLGLRLIYFSYDVKMKEKGDIPEGYSVSREKKERFSLILESASTNQTSMYLCASGDDRTTYEQYFGPGTRLTVT.

The V gene is TRBV19, the J gene TRBJ1-5, with 9 nucleotides matching TRBD1. The CDR3 spans 14 residues. J was trimmed by 5 bases and V by 6 bases; bases with no gene match: 5. The V gene's germline CDR1 is LNHDA and CDR2 SQIVND (reference sequence). CDR3 in DNA: TGTGCCAGTAGCATACAGGGGGCCGATCAGCCCCAGCATTTT. It translates to CASSIQGADQPQHF.

The gene calls are TRBV29-1 and TRBJ2-3, with D possibly matching TRBD1 (6 bases). The CDR3 spans 14 residues. Looked up from germline, CDR1 is SQVTM and CDR2 is ANQGSEA. V was pared by 8 bases and J by 2 bases, with 17 bases between. As DNA, the CDR3 is TGCAGCTCCAAAGGGGGTCCTGACACAGATACGCAGTATTTT. It translates to CSSKGGPDTDTQYF.

The chain employs TRBV5-1 and TRBJ2-1; maybe TRBD1 (5 bases). Germline V lookup: CDR1 SGHRS, CDR2 YFSETQ. CDR3 size: 16 residues. Trimming shortened V by 0 bases and J by 0 bases, and 10 bases separated the two germline ends. The CDR3 region has the DNA TGCGCCAGCAGCTTGGCTGGGGCAAGCTCCTACAATGAGCAGTTCTTC. Protein sequence: CASSLAGASSYNEQFF.

The V gene is TRBV6-5, the J gene TRBJ1-1; no clear D gene. V was clipped by 4 bases and J by 5 bases, with 8 bases between them. CDR3 length equals 12 residues. Germline V gene data show CDR1 as MNHEY and CDR2 as SVGAGI. The CDR3 spells CASSSLGTEAFF. CDR3 DNA: TGTGCCAGCAGTTCTCTCGGTACTGAAGCTTTCTTT.

The chain recombines TRBV19 with TRBJ2-7; 9 bases line up with TRBD1. The CDR3 loop spans 16 amino acids. V dropped 5 bases and J dropped 5; count of bases not matched to a gene: 13. Germline assignment: CDR1 LNHDA and CDR2 SQIVND (reference sequence). CDR3 protein: CASSSTPGTGPNEQYF. The CDR3 DNA reads TGTGCCAGTAGTTCAACCCCCGGGACAGGGCCCAACGAGCAGTACTTC.

The sample holds one count of this clone. As DNA, the CDR3 is TGTGCCAGCAGCGCCCCTGACAGGGCCTACGAGCAGTACTTC. This translates into CASSAPDRAYEQYF. The chain is built from TRBV9 and TRBJ2-7; 7 positions agree with TRBD1. Germline-derived CDR1 and CDR2 are SGDLS and YYNGEE. The CDR3 covers 14 residues. The V and J ends lost 3 bases and 2 bases, in that order; junction bases with no gene match: 5.

The V and J genes are TRBV4-1 and TRBJ1-1, with 7 bases aligning to TRBD1. V shed 3 bases and J 2 bases; nucleotides not matched to a gene: 6. CDR3 length: 15 amino acids. Germline CDR1 is MGHRA and CDR2 is YSYEKL. CDR3 sequence (DNA): TGCGCCAGCAGCCAGGCACAGGGGTACAACACTGAAGCTTTCTTT. Translating it yields CASSQAQGYNTEAFF.

The chain combines TRBV6-8 with TRBJ2-7; TRBD2 matches 14 bases. CDR1 is MNHGY and CDR2 is SAAAGT in the germline V gene. The ends lost 6 bases at V and 4 bases at J; junction bases unmatched: 5. The CDR3 sequence is 15 residues long. CDR3 sequence reads: CASSQRLAGGYEQYF. The CDR3 region has the DNA TGTGCCAGCAGCCAAAGACTAGCGGGAGGGTACGAGCAGTACTTC.